The T cell receptor beta chain described here comes from a study of Ad26.COV2.S vaccination and SARS-CoV-2 variants. Assay used: immunoSEQ multiplex PCR; TCRdb lists only in-frame clones, some missing. The table has about 350,000 clones, about 85% seen once. This sample's treatment: 15 to 20 received Ad26.COV2.S at low or high dose, single or two shots; roughly five received placebo; per-sample allocation not given. Material that was analyzed had been drawn on day 63 after the first vaccine or placebo injection. The CDR3 is 15 amino acids. V lost 5 bases to trimming and J lost 0 bases; unmatched junction nucleotides: 5. The germline CDR1 and CDR2 sequences are LNHDA and SQIVND (reference sequence). This clone was detected once.

The source of this sequence is a person between 18 and 59 years old who received the Ad26.COV2.S COVID-19 vaccine or a placebo. This sample comprised peripheral blood, obtained in a trial of Ad26.COV2.S vaccine versus placebo. The V gene is TRBV19, the J gene TRBJ1-1; 8 bases align to TRBD1. CDR3 sequence reads: CASSPDRGMNTEAFF. The CDR3 region has the DNA TGTGCCAGTAGTCCCGACAGGGGTATGAACACTGAAGCTTTCTTT.